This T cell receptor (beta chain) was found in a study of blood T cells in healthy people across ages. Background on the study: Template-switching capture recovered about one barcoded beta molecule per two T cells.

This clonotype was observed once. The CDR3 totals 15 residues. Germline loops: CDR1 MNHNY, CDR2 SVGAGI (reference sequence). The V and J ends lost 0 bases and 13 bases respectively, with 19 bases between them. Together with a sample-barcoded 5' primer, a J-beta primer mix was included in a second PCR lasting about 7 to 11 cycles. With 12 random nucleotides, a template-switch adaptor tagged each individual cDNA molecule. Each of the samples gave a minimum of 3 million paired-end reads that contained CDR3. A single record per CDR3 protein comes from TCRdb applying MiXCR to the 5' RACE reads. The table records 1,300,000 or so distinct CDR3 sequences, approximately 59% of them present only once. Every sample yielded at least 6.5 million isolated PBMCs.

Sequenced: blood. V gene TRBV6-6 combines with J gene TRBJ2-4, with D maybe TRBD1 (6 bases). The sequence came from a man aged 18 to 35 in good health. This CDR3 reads CASSYSVTGSREQYF. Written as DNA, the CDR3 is TGTGCCAGCAGTTACTCCGTTACAGGGTCGAGGGAGCAGTACTTC.